The 25 T cell receptor beta chains reported below all come from one sample, sequenced in a study of early T cells in non-severe SARS-CoV-2 infection. One entry per CDR3 protein, called by TCRdb with MiXCR from the 5' RACE reads. The sample yields approximately 73,000 distinct CDR3 sequences, about 13% seen once. Material: whole blood. Receptors originate from an adult who was a healthcare worker with PCR-confirmed SARS-CoV-2 infection or an uninfected control (not recorded which).

Written as DNA, the CDR3 is TGTGCCACCAGCCAGTACAATGAGCAGTTCTTC. Protein: CATSQYNEQFF. The rearrangement joins TRBV24-1 to TRBJ2-1, with unresolved D. This CDR3 is built from 11 residues. Between the trimmed V and J ends, which lost 7 bases and 4 bases, there was a span of 4 bases. Looked up from germline, CDR1 is KGHDR and CDR2 is SFDVKD.

Ten or more counts support this clonotype. The chain employs TRBV6-2 or TRBV6-3 and TRBJ2-1, with D possibly matching TRBD1 (6 bases). Trimming cost V 2 bases and J 1 base, with 6 bases left between them. CDR1 and CDR2 from the germline V gene are MNHEY and SVGEGT. CDR3 length: 14 amino acids. CDR3 coding DNA: TGTGCCAGCAGTTACAGGGGGTCCTACAATGAGCAGTTCTTC. This gives the protein CASSYRGSYNEQFF.

V gene TRBV20-1 combines with J gene TRBJ2-7; D unclear. The CDR3 loop spans 12 amino acids. Trimming cost V 5 bases and J 6 bases, with 14 bases left between them. Germline assignment: CDR1 DFQATT and CDR2 SNEGSKA (reference sequence). CDR3 nucleotides: TGCAGTGCTCCCCTCCGGCACCCCGAGCAGTACTTC. It codes for CSAPLRHPEQYF.

A few counts support this clonotype. The chain uses TRBV7-9 and TRBJ2-5; D may be TRBD1 (6 bases). CDR3 size: 14 residues. Trimming removed 7 bases from V and 2 bases from J, with 14 bases in between. Germline V gene lookup returns CDR1 SEHNR and CDR2 FQNEAQ (reference sequence). For the CDR3, the DNA is TGTGCCAGCAACTTCGGACAGCCACAAGAGACCCAGTACTTC. It codes for CASNFGQPQETQYF.

This clonotype was found many times. The CDR3 DNA is TGTGCCAGCAGCTTCGACAGTAACTATGGCTACACCTTC. Translating gives CASSFDSNYGYTF. The chain has TRBV11-2 and TRBJ1-2; D is possibly TRBD1 (5 bases). The CDR3 contains 13 residues. Germline V gene lookup returns CDR1 SGHAT and CDR2 FQNNGV. Between the trimmed V and J ends, which lost 3 bases and 1 base, there was a span of 6 bases.

This clonotype was seen at least ten times. The chain links TRBV7-9 to TRBJ2-1, with 10 bases lining up with TRBD1. This CDR3 spans 17 amino acids. Germline CDR1 reads SEHNR; CDR2 reads FQNEAQ (reference sequence). V was clipped by 1 base and J by 5 bases; unmatched bases: 8. This CDR3 is CASSLGQGARRDNEQFF. The CDR3, as DNA: TGTGCCAGCAGCTTAGGACAGGGGGCGAGGAGGGACAATGAGCAGTTCTTC.

The chain employs TRBV14 and TRBJ1-6, with D possibly TRBD1 on 5 matching bases. Per the germline V gene, CDR1 is SGHDN and CDR2 is FVKESK. The CDR3 is 16 residues long. V was pared by 1 base and J by 8 bases, with 15 bases between. CDR3 in amino acids: CASSQATARPYSPLHF. The CDR3 DNA sequence: TGTGCCAGCAGCCAAGCGACAGCCAGACCTTATTCACCCCTCCACTTT. The full variable domain, completed using reference TRBV14 and TRBJ1-6, is EAGVTQFPSHSVIEKGQTVTLRCDPISGHDNLYWYRRVMGKEIKFLLHFVKESKQDESGMPNNRFLAERTGGTYSTLKVQPAELEDSGVYFCASSQATARPYSPLHFGNGTRLTVT.

This rearrangement joins TRBV10-3 to TRBJ2-7; 7 nucleotides align to TRBD1. The junction had 2 bases not matched to a gene; V was cut back by 3 bases and J by 0 bases. The CDR3 is made up of 14 amino acids. Germline V gene data show CDR1 as ENHRY and CDR2 as SYGVKD. DNA of the CDR3: TGTGCCATCAGTGACCGGGACAGCTCCTACGAGCAGTACTTC. It encodes CAISDRDSSYEQYF.

This clonotype was counted ten times or more. The chain is built from TRBV28 and TRBJ2-5; D not resolved. V was shortened by 4 bases and J by 3 bases, with 9 bases between the two germline ends. The germline V gene has CDR1 MDHEN and CDR2 SYDVKM. CDR3 length: 13 residues. CDR3 bases: TGTGCCAGCAGTTCCTGGGCCAAAGAGACCCAGTACTTC. As protein: CASSSWAKETQYF.

Many counts were recorded for this clonotype. The rearrangement links TRBV29-1 to TRBJ2-7; the D is unclear. The CDR3 covers 16 residues. V shed 1 base and J shed 4 bases, with 20 bases lying between them. Per germline, CDR1 SQVTM and CDR2 ANQGSEA. This CDR3 is CSVEVLSGRNIYEQYF. As DNA, the CDR3 is TGCAGCGTTGAAGTTTTGAGTGGGCGGAATATTTACGAGCAGTACTTC.

This clonotype has a handful of counts. The CDR3 DNA reads TGTGCCAGCGCAGGCTACGAGCAGTACTTC. It is translated as CASAGYEQYF. This rearrangement joins TRBV28 to TRBJ2-7, with unresolved D. Trimming removed 8 bases at V and 3 bases at J, with 5 bases between. The CDR3 contains 10 residues. The V gene's germline CDR1 is MDHEN and CDR2 SYDVKM.

The chain recombines TRBV18 with TRBJ2-1; 9 bases line up with TRBD1. V shed 3 bases and J 8 bases; nucleotides not matched to a gene: 8. Germline V CDR1 and CDR2: KGHSH, LQKENI. The CDR3 is 15 amino acids. CDR3 sequence: CASSPGTGLEDEQFF. In DNA, the CDR3 is TGTGCCAGCTCACCCGGGACAGGGCTTGAGGATGAGCAGTTCTTC. The full variable domain, completed using reference TRBV18 and TRBJ2-1, is NAGVMQNPRHLVRRRGQEARLRCSPMKGHSHVYWYRQLPEEGLKFMVYLQKENIIDESGMPKERFSAEFPKEGPSILRIQQVVRGDSAAYFCASSPGTGLEDEQFFGPGTRLTVL.

Many counts were recorded for this clonotype. The gene calls are TRBV5-6 and TRBJ2-7; the match to TRBD1 covers 9 bases. This CDR3 spans 14 amino acids. V lost 2 bases and J lost 2; bases outside the gene matches: 2. The germline gives CDR1 SGHDT, CDR2 YYEEEE. CDR3 region: CASSFRQGAYEQYF. The CDR3 bases are TGTGCCAGCAGCTTTAGACAGGGGGCCTACGAGCAGTACTTC.

This clonotype was detected only a few times. The rearrangement joins TRBV7-9 to TRBJ2-7; 10 bases align to TRBD2. Unmatched junction bases numbered 6, after V lost 4 bases and J lost 6 bases. This CDR3 spans 14 amino acids. Germline CDR1 is SEHNR and CDR2 is FQNEAQ (reference sequence). The chain's CDR3 is CASSSLAGDGEQYF. The CDR3 nucleotides are TGTGCCAGCAGCTCTCTAGCGGGAGACGGCGAGCAGTACTTC.

This clonotype was counted many times. V gene TRBV18 combines with J gene TRBJ1-1; 7 bases fit TRBD1. CDR3 length equals 16 residues. Germline CDR1 KGHSH, CDR2 LQKENI. The V and J ends lost 5 bases and 0 bases, in that order; junction bases with no gene match: 9. CDR3 sequence reads: CASSSDRAIMNTEAFF. The CDR3 DNA follows: TGTGCCAGCTCATCAGACAGGGCAATAATGAACACTGAAGCTTTCTTT.

In its sample, this clonotype was seen many times. J is TRBJ1-5 and V is TRBV6-2 or TRBV6-3, with D possibly matching TRBD1 (5 bases). Germline CDR1 and CDR2: MNHEY and SVGEGT. Trimming pared 6 bases from V and 5 bases from J, leaving 11 bases between. This CDR3 is 13 amino acids long. The CDR3 here is CASSPWGDQPQHF. The CDR3 DNA follows: TGTGCCAGCAGCCCCTGGGGGGATCAGCCCCAGCATTTT.

This clonotype was observed many times. V gene TRBV7-9 combines with J gene TRBJ2-7, with D uncertain. The germline gives CDR1 SEHNR, CDR2 FQNEAQ (reference sequence). This CDR3 region has 13 residues. V was clipped by 1 base and J by 2 bases, with 6 bases between them. CDR3 sequence: CASSLDGPYEQYF. As DNA, the CDR3 is TGTGCCAGCAGCTTAGACGGCCCCTACGAGCAGTACTTC.

This clonotype was counted many times. This sequence joins TRBV9 and TRBJ2-7; D unclear. This CDR3 region has 11 residues. Germline loops: CDR1 SGDLS, CDR2 YYNGEE. V was pared by 3 bases and J by 4 bases, with 5 bases between. CDR3 in amino acids: CASSAHYEQYF. CDR3 DNA: TGTGCCAGCAGCGCACATTACGAGCAGTACTTC. The variable domain in full, completed from reference TRBV9 and TRBJ2-7, reads DSGVTQTPKHLITATGQRVTLRCSPRSGDLSVYWYQQSLDQGLQFLIQYYNGEERAKGNILERFSAQQFPDLHSELNLSSLELGDSALYFCASSAHYEQYFGPGTRLTVT.

The chain has TRBV12-3 or TRBV12-4 and TRBJ2-7; D might be TRBD2 (5 bases). This CDR3 spans 15 amino acids. Trimming removed 5 bases from V and 3 bases from J, with 17 bases in between. The CDR3 DNA follows: TGTGCCAGCAGTCTAACCCAAACTAGTGTCTACGAGCAGTACTTC. It yields the protein CASSLTQTSVYEQYF.

This clonotype was seen just once. The rearrangement links TRBV6-1 to TRBJ2-6, with D unclear. Germline assignment: CDR1 MNHNS and CDR2 SASEGT. V lost 6 bases to trimming and J lost 2 bases, with 8 bases between them. The CDR3 covers 14 residues. The CDR3 DNA reads TGTGCCAGCAGACAGATAACTGGGGCCAACGTCCTGACTTTC. It encodes CASRQITGANVLTF.

The table lists this clonotype with a few counts. V and J are TRBV27 and TRBJ2-7; D remains ambiguous. Germline CDR1 and CDR2: MNHEY and SMNVEV (reference sequence). This CDR3 is 14 amino acids long. Trimming shortened V by 6 bases and J by 1 base, and 13 bases separated the two germline ends. This CDR3 is CASRPDPYSYEQYF. The CDR3 DNA follows: TGTGCCAGCAGGCCCGATCCATATTCCTACGAGCAGTACTTC.

The chain carries TRBV12-3 or TRBV12-4 and TRBJ1-2, with a weak D call TRBD1 (6 bases). CDR3 size: 14 residues. The germline V and J ends were trimmed by 1 base and 2 bases, with 8 bases remaining between them. CDR3 loop: CASSLVQGNYGYTF. The CDR3 nucleotides read TGTGCCAGCAGTTTAGTTCAGGGGAACTATGGCTACACCTTC.

The sample holds a few counts of this clonotype. The V gene is TRBV6-5, the J gene TRBJ1-3; no reliable D call. Germline loops: CDR1 MNHEY, CDR2 SVGAGI. Trimming took off 5 bases at V and 2 bases at J, with 10 bases between the two ends. This CDR3 is built from 14 residues. DNA of the CDR3: TGTGCCAGCAGTGCCCTGTACACTGGAAACACCATATATTTT. Translated: CASSALYTGNTIYF.

Many counts were recorded for this clonotype. The V call is TRBV20-1, the J call TRBJ2-7; 10 bases are shared with TRBD1. V lost 2 bases to trimming and J lost 0 bases; unmatched junction nucleotides: 19. CDR1 and CDR2 (germline): DFQATT, SNEGSKA (reference sequence). There are 20 residues in the CDR3. The CDR3 loop is CSARPLRQGAPSSVSYEQYF. The CDR3 DNA sequence: TGCAGTGCTAGACCCCTTCGACAGGGGGCCCCTTCAAGTGTCTCCTACGAGCAGTACTTC.

This clonotype was picked up a small number of times. The chain employs TRBV28 and TRBJ2-6, with D possibly TRBD2 on 6 matching bases. Germline lookup yields CDR1 MDHEN and CDR2 SYDVKM. Trimming cost V 3 bases and J 2 bases, with 8 bases left between them. This CDR3 region has 15 residues. The CDR3 nucleotides read TGTGCCAGCAGTTTTGCGGGGACTGGGGCCAACGTCCTGACTTTC. It codes for CASSFAGTGANVLTF.